This section outlines one T cell receptor (beta chain) sequence together with its context. This entry is derived from a study of blood T cell repertoires in COVID-19. Germline CDR1 WNHNN, CDR2 SYGVQD (reference sequence). V dropped 0 bases and J dropped 8 bases, with 11 bases sitting between them. CDR3 length equals 14 residues. Profiled with immunoSEQ multiplex PCR; TCRdb holds only in-frame clones, not every one. The repertoire consists of around 310,000 clones, with nearly 90% occurring once and the leading ten covering less than 9.5%. The TCR was taken from a woman aged 30 to 39 who had recovered from COVID-19. The sequenced sample was PBMCs or T cells enriched from blood (not recorded which). V usage is TRBV10-1 and J usage is TRBJ2-1; tentative D call: TRBD2 (6 bases). The CDR3 coding sequence is TGCGCCAGCAGTGAGTCGGCGGGGTTCCATGAGCAGTTCTTC. Its translation: CASSESAGFHEQFF.